This TCR beta chain derives from a study of vaccination effects on CD4 cells after COVID-19. Generated by immunoSEQ multiplex PCR, the TCRdb table keeps only in-frame clones and is missing some. The data hold tens of thousands of clones, with around 75% observed a single time. This clone was detected a few times. The antigen remains undetermined. Before sequencing, viral peptide pools were used by the ViraFEST assay to expand antigen-specific CD4+ T cells. Upon completion of around eleven days in culture, CD4+ T cells were isolated. The person acquired a PCR-confirmed SARS-CoV-2 infection between March and December 2020. There are 14 residues in the CDR3. The germline gives CDR1 SNHLY, CDR2 FYNNEI. The V end was cut by 6 bases, the J end by 0 bases, with 10 bases between.

Sequences were derived from CD4+ T cells from PBMCs cultured with a peptide pool, sampled before COVID-19 vaccination. This sequence originates from a human donor who had a prior SARS-CoV-2 infection. The chain has TRBV2 and TRBJ2-3; D call uncertain. The CDR3 loop is CASSATSSTDTQYF. CDR3 nucleotide sequence: TGTGCCAGCAGCGCGACTTCTAGCACAGATACGCAGTATTTT.